This T cell receptor beta chain derives from a study of post-analysis software for immune sequencing data. Study at large: Secondary progressive, relapsing-remitting and progressive-relapsing multiple sclerosis were among the included disease courses.

As for this clonotype: What it recognizes is unknown.

The CDR3 extends over 14 amino acids. V lost 4 bases, J lost 8 bases, and 3 bases stayed unmatched. CDR1 and CDR2 from the germline V gene are MNHEY and SMNVEV (reference sequence). Unique molecular identifiers were built into the TCR beta cDNA libraries. Using its own MiXCR run on the PCR reads, TCRdb lists one record per CDR3 protein. The sample carries around 440,000 distinct CDR3 sequences, over 35% recorded once. Study-wide results and caveats: Higher frequency in patients than in controls was seen for a handful of TRBV segments, with TRBV5-6, TRBV5-1 and TRBV20-1 among them.

The source is a girl aged 10 to 17 with multiple sclerosis. Sequencing was done on a sample of blood. The V and J genes are TRBV27 and TRBJ2-1, with TRBD2 matching over 12 bases. CDR3 sequence reads: CASSSSGRAYEQFF. The CDR3 DNA reads TGTGCCAGCAGTTCTAGCGGGAGGGCCTATGAGCAGTTCTTC.